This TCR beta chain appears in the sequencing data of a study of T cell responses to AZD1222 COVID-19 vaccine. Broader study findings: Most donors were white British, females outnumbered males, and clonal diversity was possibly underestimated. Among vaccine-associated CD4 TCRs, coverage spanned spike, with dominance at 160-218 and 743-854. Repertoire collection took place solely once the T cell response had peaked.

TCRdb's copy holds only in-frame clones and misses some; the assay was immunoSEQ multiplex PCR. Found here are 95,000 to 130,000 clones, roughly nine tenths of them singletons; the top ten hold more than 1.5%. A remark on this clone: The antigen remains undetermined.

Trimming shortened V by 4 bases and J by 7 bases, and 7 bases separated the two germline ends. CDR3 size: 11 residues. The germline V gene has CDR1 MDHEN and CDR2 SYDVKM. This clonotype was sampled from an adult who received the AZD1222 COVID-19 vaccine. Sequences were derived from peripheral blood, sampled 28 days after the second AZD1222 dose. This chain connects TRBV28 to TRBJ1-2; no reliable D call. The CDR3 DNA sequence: TGTGCCAGCAGTTCCGCACTTGGCTACACCTTC. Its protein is CASSSALGYTF.